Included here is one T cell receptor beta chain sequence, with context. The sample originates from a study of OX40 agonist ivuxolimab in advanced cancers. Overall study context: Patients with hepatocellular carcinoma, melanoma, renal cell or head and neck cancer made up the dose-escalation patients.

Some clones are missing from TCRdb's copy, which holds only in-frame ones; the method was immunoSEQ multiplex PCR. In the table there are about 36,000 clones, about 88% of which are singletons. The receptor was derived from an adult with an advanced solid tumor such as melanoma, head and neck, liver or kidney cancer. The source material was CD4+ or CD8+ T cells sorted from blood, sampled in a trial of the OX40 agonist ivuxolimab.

The DNA of the CDR3 is TGCGCCAGCAGCATATCTAGCGGGAGTTTAGACGGGGAGCTGTTTTTT. It translates to CASSISSGSLDGELFF. V is TRBV5-1 and J is TRBJ2-2; TRBD2 agrees at 10 bases. The germline CDR1 and CDR2 sequences are SGHRS and YFSETQ. The V and J ends lost 4 bases and 7 bases, in that order; junction bases with no gene match: 10. The CDR3 totals 16 residues.